The rows below give T cell receptor beta chains drawn from one sample of a study of blood T cells in healthy people across ages. TCRdb reprocessed the 5' RACE reads with MiXCR, giving one entry per CDR3 protein. Here the sample spans roughly 1,700,000 distinct CDR3 sequences, about 30% being singletons. The sample was blood. All receptors come from a woman in her thirties in good health. The CDR3 runs from the conserved cysteine through the conserved F or W. Each record gives: V gene, clone size, D gene, J gene, CDR3 protein, CDR3 DNA. A D gene is named only where the DNA matches it firmly. Size is omitted from some rows. Given values are once, few, many or a class for expanded clones.

v_call: TRBV18; clone_size: few; d_call: .; j_call: TRBJ2-7; cdr3_aa: CASSLKGERTEQYF; cdr3_nt: TGTGCCAGCTCCCTAAAGGGGGAACGTACCGAGCAGTACTTC
v_call: TRBV10-3; clone_size: .; d_call: .; j_call: TRBJ2-7; cdr3_aa: CAISFPGTSPYEQYF; cdr3_nt: TGTGCCATCAGTTTCCCCGGGACAAGTCCCTACGAGCAGTACTTC
v_call: TRBV5-1; clone_size: few; d_call: .; j_call: TRBJ1-5; cdr3_aa: CASAVDANQPQHF; cdr3_nt: TGCGCCAGCGCCGTGGACGCCAATCAGCCCCAGCATTTT
v_call: TRBV10-1; clone_size: .; d_call: .; j_call: TRBJ2-5; cdr3_aa: CASSEWSAQETQYF; cdr3_nt: TGCGCCAGCAGTGAGTGGTCAGCCCAAGAGACCCAGTACTTC
v_call: TRBV28; clone_size: many; d_call: .; j_call: TRBJ2-7; cdr3_aa: CASSPRVGIEQYF; cdr3_nt: TGTGCCAGCAGTCCCCGCGTTGGAATCGAGCAGTACTTC
v_call: TRBV12-3/TRBV12-4; clone_size: many; d_call: TRBD1; j_call: TRBJ2-7; cdr3_aa: CASSGTGDYEQYF; cdr3_nt: TGTGCCAGCAGTGGGACAGGAGACTACGAGCAGTACTTC
v_call: TRBV20-1; clone_size: .; d_call: .; j_call: TRBJ1-1; cdr3_aa: CSAPSGYTEAFF; cdr3_nt: TGCAGTGCCCCCTCGGGGTACACTGAAGCTTTCTTT
v_call: TRBV12-3/TRBV12-4; clone_size: few; d_call: .; j_call: TRBJ2-3; cdr3_aa: CASNRDRTDTQYF; cdr3_nt: TGTGCCAGCAACCGGGACCGCACAGATACGCAGTATTTT
v_call: TRBV7-9; clone_size: .; d_call: TRBD2; j_call: TRBJ2-1; cdr3_aa: CASSLPASGAYNEQFF; cdr3_nt: TGTGCCAGCAGCTTGCCGGCTAGCGGAGCCTACAATGAGCAGTTCTTC
v_call: TRBV12-3/TRBV12-4; clone_size: few; d_call: .; j_call: TRBJ1-1; cdr3_aa: CASSRSLDTEAFF; cdr3_nt: TGTGCCAGCAGTCGCAGCCTGGACACTGAAGCTTTCTTT